This T cell receptor beta chain was obtained from a study of cytomegalovirus exposure and HLA in healthy donors. Worth noting for this clone: As yet, its antigen is unknown.

60 Vbeta and 13 Jbeta primers were used in PCR. Clones were sequenced by immunoSEQ multiplex PCR, and TCRdb holds only the in-frame ones, with some missing. This sample yields some 170,000 clones, of which around 80% are seen a single time; about 4.6% belongs to the top ten. Findings and limits, study-wide: Some TCR beta chains (more than 150 of them) were listed as cytomegalovirus-associated. Donors were assumed by presence/absence analyses to have roughly uniform sequencing depth.

The specimen sequenced was PBMCs. This sequence was found in a man aged 40-55 years in good health and CMV-seronegative.

CDR3 sequence reads: CASSLGRSGKYQETQYF. The DNA of the CDR3 is TGTGCCAGCAGCTTGGGGAGGAGCGGGAAGTACCAAGAGACCCAGTACTTC. The gene calls are TRBV13 and TRBJ2-5; 7 nucleotides match TRBD2. Losses at the gene ends were 3 bases for V and 0 bases for J; bases not matched to a gene: 10. CDR1 PRHDT and CDR2 FYEKMQ come from the germline V gene (reference sequence). CDR3 length equals 17 residues.